This T cell receptor (beta chain) was recovered during a study of cytomegalovirus exposure and HLA in healthy donors. Findings and limits, study-wide: CMV serostatus was the sole immune exposure information available. What was likely a sequencing artifact was a cluster of highly shared sequence variants. A later analysis linked a missense DCLRE1C variant to TCR beta V- and J-gene trimming.

The length of the CDR3 is 13 residues. The germline V gene encodes CDR1 GTSNPN and CDR2 SVGIG (reference sequence). V was pared by 3 bases and J by 3 bases, with 10 bases between. Remarks on this clone: The antigen is unknown.

This PCR relied on a set of 60 Vbeta primers and 13 Jbeta primers. This table comes from immunoSEQ multiplex PCR, and its TCRdb copy is limited to in-frame clones, with some not included. This table has 120,000 to 150,000 clones, roughly 80% appearing once. This receptor was taken from a female donor in good health and CMV-seronegative. The source material was PBMCs. This chain connects TRBV30 to TRBJ2-3; D remains unclear. CDR3 in DNA: TGTGCCTGGAGGGGTCAGGTAACAGATACGCAGTATTTT. It codes for CAWRGQVTDTQYF.